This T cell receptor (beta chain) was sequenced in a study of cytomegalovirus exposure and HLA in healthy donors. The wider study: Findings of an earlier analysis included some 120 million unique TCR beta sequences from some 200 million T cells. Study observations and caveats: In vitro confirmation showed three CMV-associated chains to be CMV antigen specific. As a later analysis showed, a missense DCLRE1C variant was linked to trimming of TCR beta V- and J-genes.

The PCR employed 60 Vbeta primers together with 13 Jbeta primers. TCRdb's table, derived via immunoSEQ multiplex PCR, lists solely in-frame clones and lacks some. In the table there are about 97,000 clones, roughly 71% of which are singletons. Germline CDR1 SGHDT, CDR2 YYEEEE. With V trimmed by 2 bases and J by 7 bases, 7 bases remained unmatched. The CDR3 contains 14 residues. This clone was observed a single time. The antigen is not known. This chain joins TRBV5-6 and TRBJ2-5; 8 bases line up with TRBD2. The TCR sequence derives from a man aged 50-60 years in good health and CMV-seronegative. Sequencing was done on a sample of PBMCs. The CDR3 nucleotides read TGTGCCAGCAGCTTCCGGGGGGGACCTGGGACCCAGTACTTC. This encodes CASSFRGGPGTQYF.